The TCR beta chain described here comes from a study of T cell changes during pregnancy in multiple sclerosis. CDR1 and CDR2 from the germline V gene are SGDLS and YYNGEE. Trimming removed 0 bases from V and 9 bases from J; junction bases left unmatched: 8. This CDR3 is built from 15 residues. TCRdb's copy holds only in-frame clones and misses some; the assay was immunoSEQ multiplex PCR. The table records 20,000 to 25,000 clones, approximately 90% of them present only once. The chain employs TRBV9 and TRBJ2-1; 8 bases match TRBD2. The sequenced sample was CD4+ T cells from peripheral blood mononuclear cells, obtained in the third trimester of pregnancy. This receptor was taken from a female donor with multiple sclerosis, enrolled in a pregnancy study. The CDR3 loop reads CASSVGYGGATEQFF. The DNA of the CDR3 is TGTGCCAGCAGCGTAGGGTACGGGGGGGCCACTGAGCAGTTCTTC.